This T cell receptor beta chain was obtained from a study of CD8 T cells in Susac syndrome. Random hexamers served to reverse transcribe roughly 0.45 to 1 ug RNA. One entry per CDR3 protein results from TCRdb running MiXCR on the immunoSEQ multiplex PCR reads. The sample records approximately 71,000 distinct CDR3 sequences, over 90% being singletons. V was clipped by 8 bases and J by 5 bases, with 9 bases between them. Per germline, CDR1 SQVTM and CDR2 ANQGSEA. The CDR3 totals 10 residues. The sample was CD4+ T cells from PBMCs. This chain connects TRBV29-1 to TRBJ2-5; D unresolved. The sequence was collected from a human donor with multiple sclerosis. CDR3 DNA: TGCAGCTTCGAGGACGAGACCCAGTACTTC. This sequence encodes CSFEDETQYF.